A single sample gave rise to the 5 T cell receptor beta chains below, sequenced in a study of cytomegalovirus exposure and HLA in healthy donors (dated by TCRdb to 2015 to 2018). Library prep was done by the immunoSEQ multiplex PCR assay. For the multiplex PCR, a mixture combining 60 forward primers for TCR Vbeta segments and 13 reverse primers for TCR Jbeta segments was used. The table was pulled from immuneACCESS by TCRdb, which kept in-frame rearrangements only. Such tables lose some clones; where checked, under half of the loss comes from unresolved V genes, and the rest has no known cause. This sample lists almost 200,000 clones; 75% to 85% were detected once. The ten top clones hold 0.39% of the sample. The sequenced sample consisted of PBMCs. Receptors originate from a male donor in good health and CMV-seropositive.

The V call is TRBV20-1, the J call TRBJ2-7; D is unclear. V lost 3 bases and J lost 5, with 5 bases in between. The CDR3 has 10 residues. Per germline, CDR1 DFQATT and CDR2 SNEGSKA (reference sequence). Here the CDR3 reads CSASGHEQYF. The CDR3 coding sequence is TGCAGTGCTAGTGGCCACGAGCAGTACTTC.

The sample holds a few counts of this clone. The V gene is TRBV6-5, the J gene TRBJ2-7; 7 bases are a match to TRBD1. The length of the CDR3 is 14 residues. V shed 0 bases and J 5 bases; nucleotides not matched to a gene: 4. The germline gives CDR1 MNHEY, CDR2 SVGAGI. The CDR3 is CASSYSRQGDEQYF. Written as DNA, the CDR3 is TGTGCCAGCAGTTACTCCAGGCAGGGGGACGAGCAGTACTTC.

The J gene is TRBJ2-1, the V gene TRBV7-3; TRBD1 is a possible D gene (5 bases). V was trimmed by 4 bases and J by 6 bases, leaving 10 bases between them. Germline values: CDR1 SGHTA, CDR2 FQGTGA. CDR3 length: 13 amino acids. The DNA of the CDR3 is TGTGCCAGCAGCTCGACAGTGGTCAATGAGCAGTTCTTC. Translating gives CASSSTVVNEQFF.

This chain links TRBV9 with TRBJ2-1; a possible D gene is TRBD1 (7 bases). The V gene lost 0 bases and the J gene lost 3 bases, with 10 bases spanning the gap. Germline V gene sequence: CDR1 SGDLS, CDR2 YYNGEE. The CDR3 is 15 residues long. CDR3 protein: CASSVDRGGYNEQFF. DNA for the CDR3: TGTGCCAGCAGCGTAGACAGGGGAGGCTACAATGAGCAGTTCTTC.

The genes are TRBV30 and TRBJ1-4; D not resolved. Trimming cost V 5 bases and J 10 bases, with 17 bases left between them. CDR3 length: 13 amino acids. Germline lookup yields CDR1 GTSNPN and CDR2 SVGIG (reference sequence). The CDR3 protein is CAWSSYGSGKLFF. The CDR3 DNA reads as TGTGCCTGGTCCTCTTATGGGAGCGGAAAACTGTTTTTT.